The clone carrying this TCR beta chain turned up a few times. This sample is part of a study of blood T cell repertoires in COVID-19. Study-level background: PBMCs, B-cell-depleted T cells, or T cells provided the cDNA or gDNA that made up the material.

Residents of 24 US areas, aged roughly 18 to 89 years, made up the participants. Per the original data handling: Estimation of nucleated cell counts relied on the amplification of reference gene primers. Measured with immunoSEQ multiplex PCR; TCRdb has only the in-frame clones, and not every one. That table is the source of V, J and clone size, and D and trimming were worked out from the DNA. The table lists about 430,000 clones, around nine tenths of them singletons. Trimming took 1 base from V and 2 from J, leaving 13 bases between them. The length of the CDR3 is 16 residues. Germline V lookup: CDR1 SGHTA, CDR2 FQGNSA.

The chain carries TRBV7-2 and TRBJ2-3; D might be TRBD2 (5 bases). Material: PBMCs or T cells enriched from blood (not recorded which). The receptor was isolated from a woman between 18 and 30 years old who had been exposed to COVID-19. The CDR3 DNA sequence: TGTGCCAGCAGCTTAGGTCGGGGAGAGGCCACAGATACGCAGTATTTT. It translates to CASSLGRGEATDTQYF.